Detailed here is one TCR beta chain. TCRdb's copy holds only in-frame clones and misses some; the assay was immunoSEQ multiplex PCR. The table has 90,000 to 150,000 clones, around 93% seen once. Germline V gene lookup returns CDR1 SGHAT and CDR2 FQDESV (reference sequence). V was trimmed by 7 bases and J by 0 bases, leaving 9 bases between them. This CDR3 has 13 amino acids. The entry originates in a study of siplizumab effects on memory and regulatory T cells. The clonotype was recovered from a human donor in good health. Source material: non-Treg CD4+ T cells sorted from blood. The rearrangement uses TRBV11-1 and TRBJ2-5; D is possibly TRBD1 (6 bases). CDR3 region: CASTRDNQETQYF. The CDR3 region has the DNA TGTGCCAGCACCCGGGACAACCAAGAGACCCAGTACTTC.